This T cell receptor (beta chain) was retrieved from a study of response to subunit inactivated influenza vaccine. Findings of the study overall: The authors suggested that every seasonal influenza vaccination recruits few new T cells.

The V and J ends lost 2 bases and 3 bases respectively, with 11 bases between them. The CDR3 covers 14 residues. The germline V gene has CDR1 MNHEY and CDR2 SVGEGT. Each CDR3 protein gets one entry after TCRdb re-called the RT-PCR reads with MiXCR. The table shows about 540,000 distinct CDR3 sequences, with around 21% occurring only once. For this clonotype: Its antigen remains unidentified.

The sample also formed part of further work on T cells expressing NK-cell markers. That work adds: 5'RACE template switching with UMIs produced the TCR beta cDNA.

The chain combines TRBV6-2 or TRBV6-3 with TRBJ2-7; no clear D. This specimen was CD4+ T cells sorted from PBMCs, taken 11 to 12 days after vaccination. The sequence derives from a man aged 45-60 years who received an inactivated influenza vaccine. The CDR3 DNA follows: TGTGCCAGCAGTTACGGGCTAGTCGGCTACGAGCAGTACTTC. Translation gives CASSYGLVGYEQYF.